The sequence of this T cell receptor (beta chain) was determined in a study of CD8 T cells in ankylosing spondylitis. Whole-study results and caveats: In ankylosing spondylitis patients, matched synovial fluid reportedly showed significant enrichment of disease-linked clones. Peripheral blood held disease-linked clones only at relatively low frequency, and these were CD8+.

Using quantitative 5'-RACE with molecular barcodes, the authors made TCR beta libraries. TCRdb re-called the 5' RACE reads through MiXCR, storing one row per CDR3 protein. This sample has about 140,000 distinct CDR3 sequences; 7% to 10% occur once, and the top ten carry 7.3%. V trimming: 3 bases; J trimming: 2 bases; junction bases outside the gene matches: 8. The CDR3 is made up of 15 amino acids. Germline V gene lookup returns CDR1 SGHRS and CDR2 YFSETQ. This clonotype was observed a handful of times. Its target is not known. The chain is built from TRBV5-1 and TRBJ2-7; 7 bases map to TRBD2. The TCR was taken from a male donor with ankylosing spondylitis. Sequenced sample: synovial fluid, either unsorted or a sorted T cell fraction (not recorded which). CDR3 DNA sequence: TGCGCCAGCAGCTCGGGACCGCGGGGGACCTACGAGCAGTACTTC. This sequence encodes CASSSGPRGTYEQYF.